Given below is one T cell receptor (beta chain) in context. Its binding antigen is unknown. No much larger clone is present one base from it, and per-base qualities are unavailable. This sample was taken from a study of Ad26.COV2.S vaccination and SARS-CoV-2 variants (dated by TCRdb to 2020 to 2022). Context from the whole study: Vaccine-arm donors were drawn from COV1001, a multicentre, randomized, double-blind, placebo-controlled phase I-IIa trial of Ad26.COV2.S in healthy adults. Participants in the trial were split at random into five groups of five each, receiving low-dose or high-dose Ad26.COV2.S once or twice, or else placebo on both occasions. A total of around 32 samples were included in the TCR-sequenced set, comprising about 20 Ad26.COV2.S vaccine recipients, 5 placebo recipients and 8 SARS-CoV-2 convalescent individuals. The specificity and breadth of SARS-CoV-2-reactive T cell receptors after Ad26.COV2.S vaccination were assessed by TCRbeta repertoire sequencing. Ad26.COV2.S was administered intramuscularly at 5 x 10^10 or 1 x 10^11 viral particles, either as a single shot or as two shots given 56 days apart. Investigators did not know the trial group allocation while performing experiments and assessing outcomes. What the study reported, not specific to this receptor: It was noted by the authors that total T cell responses may have been underestimated by the TCR breadth and depth analyses. The study was not powered for comparison of responses between vaccine doses or regimens. Vaccine and placebo recipients had comparable non-spike TCR breadth, which fits with the vaccine containing only spike. After vaccination, spike-specific CD8+ and CD4+ T cell responses were reported to show substantial breadth. Compared with placebo recipients, Ad26.COV2.S recipients showed higher spike-specific TCR breadth (P = 0.0014).

TCRbeta CDR3 regions were sequenced with the immunoSEQ Assay. After extraction, genomic DNA underwent amplification by bias-controlled multiplex PCR, followed by high-throughput sequencing. From the authors' description of their analysis: To quantify the absolute abundance of every unique TCRbeta CDR3 region, sequences were collapsed and filtered. Usable DNA was measured by amplifying reference genes present in all nucleated cells, and TCRbeta template counts were normalized to that usable DNA to estimate T cell fraction. Repertoire TCRs were annotated as SARS-CoV-2-specific by exact matching of V gene, CDR3 amino acid sequence and J gene to a known reactive TCR set. The reference SARS-CoV-2 TCR set was obtained from MIRA and was filtered for enrichment in COVID-19-positive ImmuneCODE repertoires, whereby public or cross-reactive TCRs were removed. Using the MIRA antigens, annotated TCRs were further analysed by specific ORF or by position within an ORF. Breadth was defined as the number of annotated unique rearrangements divided by the total number of unique productive rearrangements, and depth was defined as the summed frequency of the annotated unique rearrangements. Two-sided Wilcoxon rank-sum tests were used to compare TCR breadth between groups. The immuneACCESS repertoire file appears here via TCRdb, limited to in-frame rearrangements. These files lack a portion of the clones; in checked studies, under half of the deficit traces to unresolved V genes, and the cause of the others is not known. Clonal size and the V and J genes are those of that table, whereas D and trimming came from the DNA. Present in this sample are hundreds of thousands of clones, around nine tenths of which were seen just once. Of the sample, about 3.5% falls within the top ten clones.

In the paper's terms, the treatment or condition label means: some 20 received Ad26.COV2.S at low or high dose, single or two shots; five or six received placebo; per-sample allocation not given. Repertoires of vaccine and placebo recipients were sequenced from samples collected on day 63 after the first injection. Cohort 1b enrolled some 25 adults aged 18-55 years at a single site in Boston, USA, between 29 July and 7 August 2020. As a vaccine, Ad26.COV2.S was a replication-incompetent adenovirus type 26 vector that expressed a prefusion-stabilized SARS-CoV-2 spike protein derived from the original Wuhan strain. According to the germline V gene, CDR1 reads SGHRS and CDR2 reads YFSETQ. From the cysteine up to the phenylalanine, the CDR3 has a length of 16 residues. The CDR3 DNA has 48 bases and is translated from base 1. A distance of 18 bases separates the germline ends of V and J, which lose 4 bases and 2 bases respectively.

The rearranged segments are TRBV5-1 and TRBJ1-2; tentative D gene TRBD1, with 5 bases matching. The sample in question was peripheral blood, obtained in a trial of Ad26.COV2.S vaccine versus placebo. The source is a person between 18 and 65 years old who received the Ad26.COV2.S COVID-19 vaccine or a placebo. The CDR3 sequence is CASSGPREGRNYGYTF. The DNA reads as follows: TGCGCCAGCAGCGGACCCCGGGAGGGGAGAAACTATGGCTACACCTTC.